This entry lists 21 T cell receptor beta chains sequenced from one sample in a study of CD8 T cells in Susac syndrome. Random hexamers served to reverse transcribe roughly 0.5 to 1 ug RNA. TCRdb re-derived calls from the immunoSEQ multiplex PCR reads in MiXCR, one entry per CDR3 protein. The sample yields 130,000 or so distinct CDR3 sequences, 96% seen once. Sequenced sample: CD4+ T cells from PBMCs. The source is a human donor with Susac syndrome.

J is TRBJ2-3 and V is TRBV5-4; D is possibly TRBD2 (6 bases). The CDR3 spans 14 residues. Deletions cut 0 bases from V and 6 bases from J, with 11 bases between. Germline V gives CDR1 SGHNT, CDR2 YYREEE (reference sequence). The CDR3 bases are TGTGCCAGCAGCTTGGTCGATGGGAGGGATACGCAGTATTTT. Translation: CASSLVDGRDTQYF.

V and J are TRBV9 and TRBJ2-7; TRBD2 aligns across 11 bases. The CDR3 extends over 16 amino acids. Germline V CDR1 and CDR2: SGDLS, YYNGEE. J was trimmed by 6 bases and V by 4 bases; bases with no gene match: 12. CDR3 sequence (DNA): TGTGCCAGCAGCCCACTAGCGGGAGCGTTTCAGGGCGAGCAGTACTTC. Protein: CASSPLAGAFQGEQYF.

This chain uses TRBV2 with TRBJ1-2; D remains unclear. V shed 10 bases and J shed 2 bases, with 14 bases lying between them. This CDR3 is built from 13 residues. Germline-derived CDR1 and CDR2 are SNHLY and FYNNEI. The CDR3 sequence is CATGWNRNYGYTF. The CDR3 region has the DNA TGTGCCACCGGGTGGAATCGGAACTATGGCTACACCTTC. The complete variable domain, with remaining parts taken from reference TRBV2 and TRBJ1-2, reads EPEVTQTPSHQVTQMGQEVILRCVPISNHLYFYWYRQILGQKVEFLVSFYNNEISEKSEIFDDQFSVERPDGSNFTLKIRSTKLEDSAMYFCATGWNRNYGYTFGSGTRLTVV.

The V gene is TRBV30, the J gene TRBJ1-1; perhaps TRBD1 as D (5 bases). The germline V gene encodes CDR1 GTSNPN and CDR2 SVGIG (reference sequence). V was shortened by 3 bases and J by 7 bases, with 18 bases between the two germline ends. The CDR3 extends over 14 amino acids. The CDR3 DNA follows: TGTGCCTGGAGCAGGGACCTAGATGCCTTTGAAGCTTTCTTT. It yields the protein CAWSRDLDAFEAFF.

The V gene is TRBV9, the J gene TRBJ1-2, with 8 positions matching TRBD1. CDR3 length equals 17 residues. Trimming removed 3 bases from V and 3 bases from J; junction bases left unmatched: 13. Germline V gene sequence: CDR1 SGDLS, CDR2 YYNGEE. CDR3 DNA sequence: TGTGCCAGCAGCGCCGGGACAGGTTCAGCTAGTGACTATGGCTACACCTTC. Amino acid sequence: CASSAGTGSASDYGYTF. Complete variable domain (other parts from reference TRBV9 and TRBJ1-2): DSGVTQTPKHLITATGQRVTLRCSPRSGDLSVYWYQQSLDQGLQFLIQYYNGEERAKGNILERFSAQQFPDLHSELNLSSLELGDSALYFCASSAGTGSASDYGYTFGSGTRLTVV.

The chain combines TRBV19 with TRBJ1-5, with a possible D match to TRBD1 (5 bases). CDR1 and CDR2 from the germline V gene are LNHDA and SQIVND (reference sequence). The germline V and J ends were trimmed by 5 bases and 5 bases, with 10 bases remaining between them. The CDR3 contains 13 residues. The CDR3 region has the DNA TGTGCCAGTAGTCCGGGGCTCTATCAGCCCCAGCATTTT. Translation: CASSPGLYQPQHF.

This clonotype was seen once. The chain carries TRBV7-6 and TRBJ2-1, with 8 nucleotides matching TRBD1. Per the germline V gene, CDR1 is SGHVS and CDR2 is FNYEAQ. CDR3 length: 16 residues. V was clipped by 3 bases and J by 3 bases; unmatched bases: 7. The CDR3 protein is CASSFTTGTGYNEQFF. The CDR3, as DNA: TGTGCCAGCAGCTTTACAACCGGGACAGGCTACAATGAGCAGTTCTTC.

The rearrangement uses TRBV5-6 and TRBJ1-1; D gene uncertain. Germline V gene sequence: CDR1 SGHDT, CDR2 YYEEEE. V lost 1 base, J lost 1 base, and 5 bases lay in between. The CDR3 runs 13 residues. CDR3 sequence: CASSLWRNTEAFF. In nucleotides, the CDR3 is TGTGCCAGCAGCTTGTGGAGGAACACTGAAGCTTTCTTT.

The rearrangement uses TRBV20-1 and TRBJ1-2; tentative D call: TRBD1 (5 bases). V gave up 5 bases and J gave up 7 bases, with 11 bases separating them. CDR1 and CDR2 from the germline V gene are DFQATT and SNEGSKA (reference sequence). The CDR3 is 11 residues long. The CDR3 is CSAVQGGGYTF. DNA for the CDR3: TGCAGTGCTGTTCAGGGAGGTGGCTACACCTTC.

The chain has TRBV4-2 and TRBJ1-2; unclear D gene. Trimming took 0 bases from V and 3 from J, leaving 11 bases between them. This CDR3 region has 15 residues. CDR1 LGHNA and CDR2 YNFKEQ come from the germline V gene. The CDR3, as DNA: TGTGCCAGCAGCCAAGAGGCCCCAGCGGACTATGGCTACACCTTC. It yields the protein CASSQEAPADYGYTF.

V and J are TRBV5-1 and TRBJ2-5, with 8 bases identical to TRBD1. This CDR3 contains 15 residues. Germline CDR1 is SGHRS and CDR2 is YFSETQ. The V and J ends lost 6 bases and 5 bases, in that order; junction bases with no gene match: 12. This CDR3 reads CASTKGTGKPETQYF. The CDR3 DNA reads TGCGCCAGCACCAAAGGGACAGGAAAGCCGGAGACCCAGTACTTC.

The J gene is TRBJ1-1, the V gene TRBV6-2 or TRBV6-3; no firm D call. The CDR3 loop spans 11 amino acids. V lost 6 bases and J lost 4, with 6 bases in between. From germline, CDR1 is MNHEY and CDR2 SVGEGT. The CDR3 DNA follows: TGTGCCAGCAGGTATCCCACTGAAGCTTTCTTT. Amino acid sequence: CASRYPTEAFF.

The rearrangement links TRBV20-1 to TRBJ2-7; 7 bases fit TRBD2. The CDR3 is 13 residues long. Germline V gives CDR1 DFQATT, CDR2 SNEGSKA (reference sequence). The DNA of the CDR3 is TGCAGCGCGCCCGGGAGGACCGGGTACGAGCAGTACTTC. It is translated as CSAPGRTGYEQYF.

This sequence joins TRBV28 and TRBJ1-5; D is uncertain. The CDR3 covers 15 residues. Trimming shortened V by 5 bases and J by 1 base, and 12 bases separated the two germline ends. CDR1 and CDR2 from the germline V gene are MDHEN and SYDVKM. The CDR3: CASSPPGVSNQPQHF. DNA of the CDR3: TGTGCCAGCAGTCCGCCTGGGGTAAGCAATCAGCCCCAGCATTTT.

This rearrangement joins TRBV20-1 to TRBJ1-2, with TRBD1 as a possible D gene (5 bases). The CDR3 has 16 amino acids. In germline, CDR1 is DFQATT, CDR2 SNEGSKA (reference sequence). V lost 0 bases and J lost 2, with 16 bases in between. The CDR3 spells CSARDHWGRENYGYTF. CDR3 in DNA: TGCAGTGCTAGAGACCACTGGGGCAGGGAGAACTATGGCTACACCTTC.

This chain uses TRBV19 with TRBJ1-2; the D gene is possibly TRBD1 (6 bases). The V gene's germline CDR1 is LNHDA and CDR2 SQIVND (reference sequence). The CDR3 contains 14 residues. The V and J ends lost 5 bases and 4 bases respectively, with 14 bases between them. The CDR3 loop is CASSFGQPLYGYTF. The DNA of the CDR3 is TGTGCCAGTAGTTTCGGACAGCCCCTCTATGGCTACACCTTC.

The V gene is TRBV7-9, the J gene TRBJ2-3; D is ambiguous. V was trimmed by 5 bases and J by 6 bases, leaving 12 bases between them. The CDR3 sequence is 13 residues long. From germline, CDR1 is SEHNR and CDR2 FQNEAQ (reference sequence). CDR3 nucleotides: TGTGCCAGCAGCCCCAGAGGACCCGATACGCAGTATTTT. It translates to CASSPRGPDTQYF.

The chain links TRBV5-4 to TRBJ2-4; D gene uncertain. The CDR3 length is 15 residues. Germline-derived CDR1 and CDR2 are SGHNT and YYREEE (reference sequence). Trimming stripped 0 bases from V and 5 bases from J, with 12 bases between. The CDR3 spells CASSLAPLRENIQYF. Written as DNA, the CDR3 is TGTGCCAGCAGCTTGGCCCCCCTAAGGGAAAACATTCAGTACTTC.

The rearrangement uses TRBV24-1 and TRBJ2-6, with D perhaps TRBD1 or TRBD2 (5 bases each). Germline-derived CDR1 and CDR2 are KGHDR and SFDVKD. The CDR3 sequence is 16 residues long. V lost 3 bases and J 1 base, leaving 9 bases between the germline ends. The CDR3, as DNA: TGTGCCACCAGTGATGCGAGGGGTTCTGGGGCCAACGTCCTGACTTTC. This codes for CATSDARGSGANVLTF.

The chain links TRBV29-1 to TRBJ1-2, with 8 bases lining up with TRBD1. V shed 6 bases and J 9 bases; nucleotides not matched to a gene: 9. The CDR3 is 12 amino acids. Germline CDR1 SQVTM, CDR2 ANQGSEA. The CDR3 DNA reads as TGCAGCGTGGAGCGGACAGGGTTAAGCTACACCTTC. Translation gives CSVERTGLSYTF.

CDR3 nucleotide sequence: TGTGCCAGCAGCCAAGTACTAGCGGGCCGTGACTCCTACAATGAGCAGTTCTTC. As protein: CASSQVLAGRDSYNEQFF. The V and J genes are TRBV14 and TRBJ2-1, with 9 bases that match TRBD2. CDR1 and CDR2 from the germline V gene are SGHDN and FVKESK. J was trimmed by 0 bases and V by 1 base; bases with no gene match: 7. The CDR3 contains 18 residues.